These 30 T cell receptor beta chains originate from one sample sequenced in a study of vaccination and CD4 T cells after COVID-19. Their antigens remain unidentified. The sample's treatment: approximately 9-day PBMC culture with coronavirus spike peptide pools or control peptides (ViraFEST assay). Cultured CD4+ T cell DNA underwent sequencing with the Oncomine TCR Beta short-read assay. MiXCR, applied by TCRdb to the PCR reads, yields one record per CDR3 protein. The sample consists of some 16,000 distinct CDR3 sequences, roughly two thirds of them appearing once. The specimen sequenced was CD4+ T cells from blood, cultured in vitro. Receptor source: a human donor who had recovered from COVID-19.

This chain links TRBV6-1 with TRBJ1-5; D is unresolved. The germline V gene encodes CDR1 MNHNS and CDR2 SASEGT. Between the trimmed V and J ends, which lost 5 bases and 4 bases, there was a span of 12 bases. The length of the CDR3 is 14 residues. CDR3 DNA: TGTGCCAGCAGTCCGTCGGGAAGAAATCAGCCCCAGCATTTT. Residues: CASSPSGRNQPQHF.

This clonotype was recorded a few times. This chain uses TRBV25-1 with TRBJ1-2, with D unclear. V was trimmed by 2 bases and J by 7 bases, leaving 17 bases between them. The CDR3 totals 15 residues. Looked up from germline, CDR1 is MGHDK and CDR2 is SYGVNS. The DNA of the CDR3 is TGTGCCAGCAGTGAACAAGGATCCACCCTAGCTGGCTACACCTTC. Its translation: CASSEQGSTLAGYTF.

The chain links TRBV11-1 to TRBJ2-1, with D tentatively TRBD2 (6 bases). There are 14 residues in the CDR3. Trimming took off 3 bases at V and 1 base at J, with 7 bases between the two ends. Germline CDR1 SGHAT, CDR2 FQDESV (reference sequence). The CDR3 nucleotides read TGTGCCAGCAGCTTTCGGGAGTCCTACAATGAGCAGTTCTTC. Protein: CASSFRESYNEQFF.

The chain is built from TRBV6-1 and TRBJ1-5, with D unclear. V gave up 0 bases and J gave up 2 bases, with 11 bases separating them. Per germline, CDR1 MNHNS and CDR2 SASEGT. The CDR3 extends over 16 amino acids. The CDR3 DNA reads TGTGCCAGCAGTGAAGCTTCGGGATTGGGCAATCAGCCCCAGCATTTT. It encodes CASSEASGLGNQPQHF.

This clonotype appeared once. J is TRBJ2-3 and V is TRBV4-2; D is ambiguous. The CDR3 is made up of 12 amino acids. CDR1 is LGHNA and CDR2 is YNFKEQ in the germline V gene. V lost 0 bases, J lost 5 bases, and 3 bases lay in between. The CDR3 coding sequence is TGTGCCAGCAGCCAAGAAATAGATACGCAGTATTTT. It encodes CASSQEIDTQYF.

This sequence joins TRBV6-1 and TRBJ1-3, with 10 bases matching TRBD1. CDR1 and CDR2 (germline): MNHNS, SASEGT. The CDR3 length is 16 residues. Unmatched junction bases numbered 8, after V lost 6 bases and J lost 3 bases. CDR3 sequence: CASRPPDRGLGNTIYF. The CDR3 DNA reads as TGTGCCAGCAGGCCCCCCGACAGGGGGCTTGGAAACACCATATATTTT.

This clonotype was detected only once. The chain couples TRBV10-1 to TRBJ1-1; D is undetermined. This CDR3 is 13 amino acids long. Looked up from germline, CDR1 is WNHNN and CDR2 is SYGVQD (reference sequence). V was clipped by 2 bases and J by 2 bases, with 6 bases between them. The chain's CDR3 is CASSEGGNTEAFF. The CDR3 DNA reads TGCGCCAGCAGTGAGGGCGGCAACACTGAAGCTTTCTTT.

Only a few counts were recorded for this clonotype. The gene calls are TRBV19 and TRBJ1-5; D remains unclear. The length of the CDR3 is 15 residues. V lost 3 bases and J 9 bases, leaving 18 bases between the germline ends. In germline, CDR1 is LNHDA, CDR2 SQIVND (reference sequence). Here the CDR3 DNA reads TGTGCCAGTAGTATTGACCGATCCCCCGAAGGGCCCCAGCATTTT. Protein: CASSIDRSPEGPQHF. The variable domain in full, completed from reference TRBV19 and TRBJ1-5, reads DGGITQSPKYLFRKEGQNVTLSCEQNLNHDAMYWYRQDPGQGLRLIYYSQIVNDFQKGDIAEGYSVSREKKESFPLTVTSAQKNPTAFYLCASSIDRSPEGPQHFGDGTRLSIL.

V gene TRBV2 combines with J gene TRBJ2-3; possibly TRBD2 for D (5 bases). The germline gives CDR1 SNHLY, CDR2 FYNNEI. The CDR3 totals 16 residues. V lost 4 bases, J lost 1 base, and 15 bases lay in between. CDR3 sequence reads: CASSGILGVGTDTQYF. CDR3 sequence (DNA): TGTGCCAGCAGTGGGATTTTGGGAGTTGGCACAGATACGCAGTATTTT.

The chain joins TRBV5-4 to TRBJ1-1; TRBD1 matches at 7 bases. The CDR3 runs 15 residues. Germline V gene sequence: CDR1 SGHNT, CDR2 YYREEE (reference sequence). The junction had 9 bases not matched to a gene; V was cut back by 4 bases and J by 3 bases. The CDR3 DNA follows: TGTGCCAGCAGCCCCTCGACAGGGAGGGACACTGAAGCTTTCTTT. Translating gives CASSPSTGRDTEAFF.

The rearrangement uses TRBV30 and TRBJ1-2; D not resolved. With 1 base removed from V and 6 bases from J, the gap between germline ends came to 6 bases. The CDR3 is made up of 11 amino acids. The germline V gene has CDR1 GTSNPN and CDR2 SVGIG (reference sequence). CDR3 loop: CAWSEGHGYTF. CDR3 coding DNA: TGTGCCTGGAGTGAAGGTCATGGCTACACCTTC. Combining the CDR3 with reference TRBV30 and TRBJ1-2 gives the whole variable domain SQTIHQWPATLVQPVGSPLSLECTVEGTSNPNLYWYRQAAGRGLQLLFYSVGIGQISSEVPQNLSASRPQDRQFILSSKKLLLSDSGFYLCAWSEGHGYTFGSGTRLTVV.

This clonotype was recorded once. The chain carries TRBV4-2 and TRBJ2-7; D unclear. Germline assignment: CDR1 LGHNA and CDR2 YNFKEQ. V lost 4 bases and J 1 base, leaving 17 bases between the germline ends. The CDR3 has 16 amino acids. The CDR3 DNA follows: TGTGCCAGCAGCCCCCCGGACCCCGAAGGGTCCTACGAGCAGTACTTC. Its protein product is CASSPPDPEGSYEQYF.

This chain joins TRBV2 and TRBJ1-1; D gene unclear. Trimming left V 7 bases short and J 6 bases short, with 12 bases between. Germline V gene data show CDR1 as SNHLY and CDR2 as FYNNEI. CDR3 length equals 12 residues. The DNA for the CDR3 is TGTGCCAGCACCTCCCTCTCTCCTGAAGCTTTCTTT. Protein product: CASTSLSPEAFF.

This clonotype showed up just a few times. The chain has TRBV19 and TRBJ1-2, with 9 bases identical to TRBD1. CDR3 length: 15 amino acids. J was trimmed by 2 bases and V by 3 bases; bases with no gene match: 4. Germline V gene data show CDR1 as LNHDA and CDR2 as SQIVND (reference sequence). CDR3 nucleotide sequence: TGTGCCAGTAGTATCCGGGACAGGGTGAACTATGGCTACACCTTC. Residues: CASSIRDRVNYGYTF.

The gene calls are TRBV28 and TRBJ2-5; 8 bases are shared with TRBD1. V lost 5 bases and J lost 3; bases outside the gene matches: 5. Germline V gene sequence: CDR1 MDHEN, CDR2 SYDVKM. This CDR3 has 14 amino acids. CDR3 loop: CASSPQGAEETQYF. CDR3 DNA sequence: TGTGCCAGCAGTCCTCAGGGGGCCGAAGAGACCCAGTACTTC. Using reference TRBV28 and TRBJ2-5 for the parts outside the CDR3, the full variable domain is DVKVTQSSRYLVKRTGEKVFLECVQDMDHENMFWYRQDPGLGLRLIYFSYDVKMKEKGDIPEGYSVSREKKERFSLILESASTNQTSMYLCASSPQGAEETQYFGPGTRLLVL.

This rearrangement joins TRBV20-1 to TRBJ2-7, with 7 bases matching TRBD2. V trimming: 0 bases; J trimming: 5 bases; junction bases outside the gene matches: 13. CDR1 is DFQATT and CDR2 is SNEGSKA in the germline V gene (reference sequence). CDR3 length equals 16 residues. The CDR3 loop is CSARDSVRGGPDEQYF. CDR3 DNA sequence: TGCAGTGCTAGAGATTCGGTTAGGGGAGGGCCGGACGAGCAGTACTTC.

This clonotype was seen only a few times. This rearrangement joins TRBV6-5 to TRBJ2-5, with D unclear. V was pared by 2 bases and J by 7 bases, with 20 bases between. This CDR3 spans 16 amino acids. Germline loops: CDR1 MNHEY, CDR2 SVGAGI. The DNA for the CDR3 is TGTGCCAGCAGTTACGTGGTCAGCTCGATCGGCGTGACCCAGTACTTC. The encoded protein is CASSYVVSSIGVTQYF.

V usage is TRBV11-2 and J usage is TRBJ1-6, with TRBD1 matching over 7 bases. Germline V CDR1 and CDR2: SGHAT, FQNNGV. The CDR3 is 14 amino acids. After removal of 5 bases from V and 7 bases from J, the junction contained 5 bases not matched to a gene. The CDR3 DNA reads TGTGCCAGCAGCCTTACAGGGGCCAATTCACCCCTCCACTTT. Translated, it gives CASSLTGANSPLHF. Full variable domain (rest looked up from reference TRBV11-2 and TRBJ1-6): EAGVAQSPRYKIIEKRQSVAFWCNPISGHATLYWYQQILGQGPKLLIQFQNNGVVDDSQLPKDRFSAERLKGVDSTLKIQPAKLEDSAVYLCASSLTGANSPLHFGNGTRLTVT.

This chain joins TRBV20-1 and TRBJ1-3, with D unclear. The CDR3 length is 13 residues. The V gene lost 3 bases and the J gene lost 2 bases, with 8 bases spanning the gap. The germline gives CDR1 DFQATT, CDR2 SNEGSKA (reference sequence). The CDR3 loop reads CSASSGTGNTIYF. Written as DNA, the CDR3 is TGCAGTGCTAGTTCAGGAACTGGAAACACCATATATTTT.

This clonotype was seen only a few times. The chain carries TRBV2 and TRBJ2-5; a possible D gene is TRBD1 (6 bases). There are 14 residues in the CDR3. CDR1 is SNHLY and CDR2 is FYNNEI in the germline V gene. The V end was cut by 2 bases, the J end by 2 bases, with 9 bases between. The CDR3: CASSESRGQETQYF. The CDR3 bases are TGTGCCAGCAGTGAAAGCAGGGGTCAAGAGACCCAGTACTTC.

The sample holds one count of this clonotype. This rearrangement joins TRBV29-1 to TRBJ2-7; 15 bases are shared with TRBD2. Germline V CDR1 and CDR2: SQVTM, ANQGSEA. Trimming took 6 bases from V and 2 from J; bases not matched to a gene: 11. The CDR3 covers 17 residues. CDR3 nucleotides: TGCAGCGTGATTAGAGGGACTAGCGGGGGGAGTCCCTACGAGCAGTACTTC. It is translated as CSVIRGTSGGSPYEQYF.

There are a few counts of this clonotype. The rearrangement uses TRBV28 and TRBJ1-2; D not resolved. CDR3 length equals 11 residues. The V end lost 8 bases, the J end lost 8 bases, and 12 bases lay between the germline ends. The germline CDR1 and CDR2 sequences are MDHEN and SYDVKM. The DNA of the CDR3 is TGTGCCAGCGAAGGGAATGGGGGCTACACCTTC. Translation gives CASEGNGGYTF.

The V gene is TRBV2, the J gene TRBJ1-1, with a weak D call TRBD1 (5 bases). V lost 6 bases, J lost 0 bases, and 8 bases lay in between. Germline CDR1 is SNHLY and CDR2 is FYNNEI. The CDR3 contains 13 residues. The CDR3 reads CASSGHMNTEAFF. The CDR3 DNA is TGTGCCAGCAGCGGACATATGAACACTGAAGCTTTCTTT. The full variable domain, with the rest looked up from reference TRBV2 and TRBJ1-1, is EPEVTQTPSHQVTQMGQEVILRCVPISNHLYFYWYRQILGQKVEFLVSFYNNEISEKSEIFDDQFSVERPDGSNFTLKIRSTKLEDSAMYFCASSGHMNTEAFFGQGTRLTVV.

The chain recombines TRBV27 with TRBJ1-2; 7 bases are shared with TRBD1. The CDR3 loop spans 14 amino acids. Trimming at V came to 4 bases and at J to 4 bases, leaving 6 bases not matched to a gene. In germline, CDR1 is MNHEY, CDR2 SMNVEV (reference sequence). CDR3 amino acids: CASSSAGQLYGYTF. CDR3 DNA sequence: TGTGCCAGCAGTTCAGCGGGACAGCTCTATGGCTACACCTTC.

J is TRBJ2-7 and V is TRBV7-2; D tentatively fits TRBD1 or TRBD2 (6 bases each). V was clipped by 4 bases and J by 2 bases, with 12 bases between them. The CDR3 contains 14 residues. Looked up from germline, CDR1 is SGHTA and CDR2 is FQGNSA. The CDR3: CASSSRGQTYEQYF. CDR3 DNA: TGTGCCAGCAGCTCTCGGGGGCAAACCTACGAGCAGTACTTC. The whole variable domain, remainder taken from reference TRBV7-2 and TRBJ2-7, is GAGVSQSPSNKVTEKGKDVELRCDPISGHTALYWYRQSLGQGLEFLIYFQGNSAPDKSGLPSDRFSAERTGGSVSTLTIQRTQQEDSAVYLCASSSRGQTYEQYFGPGTRLTVT.

V gene TRBV7-2 combines with J gene TRBJ1-5, with D perhaps TRBD1 (6 bases). The CDR3 is made up of 15 amino acids. Germline lookup yields CDR1 SGHTA and CDR2 FQGNSA. Trimming left V 5 bases short and J 7 bases short, with 18 bases between. CDR3 sequence: CASSARGGGNQPQHF. The DNA of the CDR3 is TGTGCCAGCAGCGCAAGGGGAGGGGGAAACCAGCCCCAGCATTTT.

The gene calls are TRBV20-1 and TRBJ1-2; unclear D gene. Germline V CDR1 and CDR2: DFQATT, SNEGSKA (reference sequence). V dropped 8 bases and J dropped 3 bases, with 16 bases sitting between them. The CDR3 sequence is 13 residues long. CDR3 coding DNA: TGCAGTACCCGAAGGTCTCTGGACTATGGCTACACCTTC. Amino acid sequence: CSTRRSLDYGYTF.

This clonotype was picked up a small number of times. This chain joins TRBV5-5 and TRBJ2-7; D is possibly TRBD1 or TRBD2 (6 bases each). In germline, CDR1 is SGHKS, CDR2 YYEKEE (reference sequence). This CDR3 is 17 amino acids long. With 1 base removed from V and 0 bases from J, the gap between germline ends came to 17 bases. CDR3 DNA sequence: TGTGCCAGCAGCTTGAGGGGGGAGCCGCTGGCCTCCTACGAGCAGTACTTC. It is translated as CASSLRGEPLASYEQYF.

This chain uses TRBV28 with TRBJ2-1; 8 bases are shared with TRBD2. Trimming cost V 5 bases and J 3 bases; bases outside gene matches: 6. The CDR3 length is 15 residues. Germline V gene data show CDR1 as MDHEN and CDR2 as SYDVKM. The CDR3 here is CASSPLSGDYNEQFF. CDR3 nucleotides: TGTGCCAGCAGTCCCCTTAGCGGGGACTACAATGAGCAGTTCTTC.

This chain connects TRBV7-9 to TRBJ2-7, with a weak D call TRBD2 (5 bases). This CDR3 region has 12 residues. The V gene's germline CDR1 is SEHNR and CDR2 FQNEAQ (reference sequence). With 1 base removed from V and 7 bases from J, the gap between germline ends came to 8 bases. CDR3 region: CASSLERGEQYF. CDR3 DNA: TGTGCCAGCAGCTTAGAACGAGGGGAGCAGTACTTC.